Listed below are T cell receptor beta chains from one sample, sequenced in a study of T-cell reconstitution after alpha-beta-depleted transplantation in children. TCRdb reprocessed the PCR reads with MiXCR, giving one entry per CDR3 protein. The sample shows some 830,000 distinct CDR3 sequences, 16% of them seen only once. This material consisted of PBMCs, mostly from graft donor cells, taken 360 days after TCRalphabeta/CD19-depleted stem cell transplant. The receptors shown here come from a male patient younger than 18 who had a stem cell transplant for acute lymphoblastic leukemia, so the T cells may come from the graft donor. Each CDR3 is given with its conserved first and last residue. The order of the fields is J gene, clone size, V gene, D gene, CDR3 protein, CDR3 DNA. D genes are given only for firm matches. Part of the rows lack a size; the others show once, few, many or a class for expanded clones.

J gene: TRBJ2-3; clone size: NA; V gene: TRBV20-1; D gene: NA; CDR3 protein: CSDYRGDSFTDTQYF; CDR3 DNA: TGCAGTGACTACCGAGGCGACTCATTCACAGATACGCAGTATTTT
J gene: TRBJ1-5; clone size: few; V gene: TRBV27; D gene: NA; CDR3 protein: CASNERSVRWPQHF; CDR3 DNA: TGTGCCAGCAATGAAAGGTCGGTACGGTGGCCCCAGCATTTT
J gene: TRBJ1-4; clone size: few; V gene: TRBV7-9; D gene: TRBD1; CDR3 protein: CASSRDSFNEKLFF; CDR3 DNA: TGTGCCAGCAGCCGGGACAGTTTTAATGAAAAACTGTTTTTT
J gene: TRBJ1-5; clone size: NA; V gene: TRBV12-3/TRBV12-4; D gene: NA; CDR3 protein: CASSSENRRGQPQHF; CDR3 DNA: TGTGCCAGCAGTTCCGAGAACAGGAGAGGTCAGCCCCAGCATTTT
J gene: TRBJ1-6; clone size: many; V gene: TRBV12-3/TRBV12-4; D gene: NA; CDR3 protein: CASTLGNPSPSSPLHF; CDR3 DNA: TGTGCCAGCACCCTAGGGAATCCATCTCCATCTTCACCCCTCCACTTT
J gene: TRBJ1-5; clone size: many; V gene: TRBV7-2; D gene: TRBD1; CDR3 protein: CASSAGQASIQPQHF; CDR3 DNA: TGTGCCAGCAGCGCGGGACAGGCGTCAATCCAGCCCCAGCATTTT
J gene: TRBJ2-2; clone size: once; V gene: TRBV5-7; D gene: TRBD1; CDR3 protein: CASSLGGTGGDTGELFF; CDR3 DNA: TGTGCCAGCAGCTTGGGTGGGACAGGGGGCGACACCGGGGAGCTGTTTTTT
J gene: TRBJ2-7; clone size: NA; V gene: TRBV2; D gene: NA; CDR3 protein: CASSDTATYEQYF; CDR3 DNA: TGTGCCAGCAGTGATACAGCGACCTACGAGCAGTACTTC
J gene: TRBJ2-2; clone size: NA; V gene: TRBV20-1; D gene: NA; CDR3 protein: CSARVNTGELFF; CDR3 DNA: TGCAGTGCTAGAGTGAACACCGGGGAGCTGTTTTTT
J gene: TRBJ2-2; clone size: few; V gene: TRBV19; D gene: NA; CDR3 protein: CASSILRAVNTGELFF; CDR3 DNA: TGTGCCAGTAGTATTCTTCGGGCGGTGAACACCGGGGAGCTGTTTTTT
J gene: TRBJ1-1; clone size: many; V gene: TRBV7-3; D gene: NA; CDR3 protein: CASSLGKTAFF; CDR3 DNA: TGTGCCAGCAGCTTAGGCAAGACAGCTTTCTTT
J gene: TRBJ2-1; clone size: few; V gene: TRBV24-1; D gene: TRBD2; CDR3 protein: CATSDPGLAGAGNEQFF; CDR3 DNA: TGTGCCACCAGTGATCCGGGACTAGCGGGAGCAGGCAATGAGCAGTTCTTC
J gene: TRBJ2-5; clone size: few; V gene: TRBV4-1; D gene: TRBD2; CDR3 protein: CASRGLAEETQYF; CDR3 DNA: TGCGCCAGCAGAGGACTAGCGGAAGAGACCCAGTACTTC
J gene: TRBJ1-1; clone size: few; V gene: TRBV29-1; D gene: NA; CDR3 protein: CSVGGLRIAEAFF; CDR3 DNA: TGCAGCGTTGGGGGTTTGCGGATCGCTGAAGCTTTCTTT
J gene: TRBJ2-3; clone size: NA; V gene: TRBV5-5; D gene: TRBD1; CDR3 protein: CASSLAGQPYF; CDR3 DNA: TGTGCCAGCAGCTTGGCGGGACAGCCCTATTTT
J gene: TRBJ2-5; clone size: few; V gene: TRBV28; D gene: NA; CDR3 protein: CASSLAGWKETQYF; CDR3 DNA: TGTGCCAGCAGTTTAGCAGGCTGGAAAGAGACCCAGTACTTC
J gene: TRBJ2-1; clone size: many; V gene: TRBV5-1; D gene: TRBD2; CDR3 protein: CASSLVGGSTINEQFF; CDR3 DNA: TGCGCCAGCAGCTTGGTCGGCGGGAGTACGATCAATGAGCAGTTCTTC